The 24 T cell receptor beta chains listed next were all sequenced from one sample in a study of blood T cell repertoires in COVID-19. This table comes from immunoSEQ multiplex PCR, and its TCRdb copy is limited to in-frame clones, with some not included. The table has 240,000 or so clones, roughly nine tenths seen once; the top ten hold less than 8%. The sequencing sample was made of peripheral blood. The receptors come from a man aged 55 to 70 with acute or convalescent COVID-19.

The CDR3 region is CASSLVSGLSYNEQFF. CDR3 DNA: TGTGCCAGCAGCCTCGTCAGCGGGTTATCCTACAATGAGCAGTTCTTC. The V and J genes are TRBV5-4 and TRBJ2-1, with D possibly matching TRBD2 (6 bases). CDR3 length: 16 residues. The V and J ends lost 4 bases and 1 base respectively, with 15 bases between them. Looked up from germline, CDR1 is SGHNT and CDR2 is YYREEE (reference sequence).

The rearrangement links TRBV6-5 to TRBJ1-2; 9 nucleotides line up with TRBD1. V dropped 6 bases and J dropped 7; count of bases not matched to a gene: 9. The CDR3 loop spans 14 amino acids. From germline, CDR1 is MNHEY and CDR2 SVGAGI. Here the CDR3 reads CASSRDRELGGYTF. CDR3 in DNA: TGTGCCAGCAGCCGGGACAGGGAGTTGGGTGGCTACACCTTC.

The chain is built from TRBV5-1 and TRBJ1-1, with 12 bases matching TRBD1. Germline V lookup: CDR1 SGHRS, CDR2 YFSETQ. With V trimmed by 5 bases and J by 6 bases, 5 bases remained unmatched. This CDR3 is 14 amino acids long. The CDR3 DNA sequence: TGCGCCAGCAGGGCCGGGACAGGGGGCTCTGAAGCTTTCTTT. Residues: CASRAGTGGSEAFF.

The CDR3 region has the DNA TGTGCCAGCTCATCCCGGACTAGCGGGAGAGGGAATACGCAGTATTTT. Translating gives CASSSRTSGRGNTQYF. This rearrangement joins TRBV18 to TRBJ2-3; 13 nucleotides match TRBD2. The J segment lost 7 bases and the V segment lost 5 bases, leaving 9 bases of the junction unmatched. The CDR3 loop spans 16 amino acids. The germline V gene encodes CDR1 KGHSH and CDR2 LQKENI.

V gene TRBV19 combines with J gene TRBJ1-5; 10 bases match TRBD1. V lost 3 bases and J lost 2; bases outside the gene matches: 1. In germline, CDR1 is LNHDA, CDR2 SQIVND (reference sequence). The CDR3 length is 15 residues. The CDR3 DNA reads TGTGCCAGTAGTATGGGGACAGGGGGCAATCAGCCCCAGCATTTT. It translates to CASSMGTGGNQPQHF.

J is TRBJ2-7 and V is TRBV11-3, with unresolved D. The CDR3 extends over 11 amino acids. Germline-derived CDR1 and CDR2 are SGHNT and YENEEA. V lost 4 bases and J 6 bases, leaving 7 bases between the germline ends. CDR3 nucleotides: TGTGCCAGCAGCTCAGACTTCGAGCAGTACTTC. Amino acid sequence: CASSSDFEQYF. The whole variable domain, filled in from reference TRBV11-3 and TRBJ2-7, reads EAGVVQSPRYKIIEKKQPVAFWCNPISGHNTLYWYLQNLGQGPELLIRYENEEAVDDSQLPKDRFSAERLKGVDSTLKIQPAELGDSAVYLCASSSDFEQYFGPGTRLTVT.

The chain links TRBV5-6 to TRBJ1-2, with D uncertain. Germline V lookup: CDR1 SGHDT, CDR2 YYEEEE. This CDR3 has 13 amino acids. Trimming left V 2 bases short and J 8 bases short, with 13 bases between. Written as DNA, the CDR3 is TGTGCCAGCAGCTTCGGAAGCGCTCGAGGCTACACCTTC. This translates into CASSFGSARGYTF.

The chain links TRBV7-2 to TRBJ2-7, with a possible D match to TRBD1 (5 bases). This CDR3 comprises 14 residues. Germline-derived CDR1 and CDR2 are SGHTA and FQGNSA. Trimming took off 1 base at V and 6 bases at J, with 13 bases between the two ends. CDR3 nucleotide sequence: TGTGCCAGCAGCTTAGAAGGGCAGGGCTTCGAGCAGTACTTC. The encoded protein is CASSLEGQGFEQYF.

The chain joins TRBV18 to TRBJ1-5; D not certain. This CDR3 contains 13 residues. V lost 6 bases to trimming and J lost 0 bases, with 6 bases between them. Germline loops: CDR1 KGHSH, CDR2 LQKENI. CDR3 DNA sequence: TGTGCCAGCTCGAGGGATAGCAATCAGCCCCAGCATTTT. This sequence encodes CASSRDSNQPQHF.

The chain employs TRBV15 and TRBJ2-3; 9 bases are a match to TRBD2. CDR1 LNHNV and CDR2 YYDKDF come from the germline V gene (reference sequence). There are 20 residues in the CDR3. With V trimmed by 0 bases and J by 0 bases, 13 bases remained unmatched. The CDR3 DNA reads as TGTGCCACCAGCAGAGAAATAGGTAGCGGGAGAGCCCGGAGCACAGATACGCAGTATTTT. Amino acid sequence: CATSREIGSGRARSTDTQYF.

This clone was counted only a few times. The J gene is TRBJ1-6, the V gene TRBV9; D is perhaps TRBD1 (5 bases). Trimming took 0 bases from V and 3 from J, leaving 7 bases between them. CDR3 length equals 15 residues. CDR1 is SGDLS and CDR2 is YYNGEE in the germline V gene. In DNA, the CDR3 is TGTGCCAGCAGCGTAGCTCAGGGCTATAATTCACCCCTCCACTTT. Translating gives CASSVAQGYNSPLHF.

The rearrangement links TRBV7-9 to TRBJ1-2, with a possible D match to TRBD1 (6 bases). CDR3 length equals 15 residues. The germline gives CDR1 SEHNR, CDR2 FQNEAQ (reference sequence). Deletions cut 1 base from V and 4 bases from J, with 13 bases between. Here the CDR3 DNA reads TGTGCCAGCAGCTTAGAGGCAGGGGTTGTCTATGGCTACACCTTC. It codes for CASSLEAGVVYGYTF.

The chain links TRBV24-1 to TRBJ2-5, with 12 bases identical to TRBD2. The CDR3 length is 17 residues. Germline V gene data show CDR1 as KGHDR and CDR2 as SFDVKD. V was pared by 3 bases and J by 1 base, with 5 bases of the junction left unmatched. This chain's CDR3 is CATSDPGTSGSQETQYF. Written as DNA, the CDR3 is TGTGCCACCAGTGATCCTGGGACTAGCGGGTCCCAAGAGACCCAGTACTTC.

This CDR3 reads CASSPGQGNTEAFF. DNA of the CDR3: TGTGCCAGCAGCCCGGGACAGGGTAACACTGAAGCTTTCTTT. The V call is TRBV3-1 (or the pseudogene TRBV3-2), the J call TRBJ1-1, with TRBD1 matching 9 bases. V lost 4 bases to trimming and J lost 2 bases; unmatched junction nucleotides: 2. This CDR3 is 14 amino acids long. Germline V gene data show CDR1 as LGHDT and CDR2 as YNNKEL (reference sequence).

The genes are TRBV7-2 and TRBJ2-3, with unresolved D. Germline values: CDR1 SGHTA, CDR2 FQGNSA. The CDR3 has 14 residues. V was trimmed by 5 bases and J by 5 bases, leaving 14 bases between them. The CDR3 nucleotides read TGTGCCAGCAGCCCGCAGTCGCGGCAAGATACGCAGTATTTT. It is translated as CASSPQSRQDTQYF.

V and J are TRBV11-2 and TRBJ2-5; tentative D call: TRBD2 (6 bases). The CDR3 is 13 amino acids. CDR1 is SGHAT, CDR2 FQNNGV, per germline. V was shortened by 1 base and J by 8 bases, with 11 bases between the two germline ends. CDR3 residues: CASSLGTTRTQYF. The CDR3 nucleotides read TGTGCCAGCAGCTTAGGGACTACCCGAACCCAGTACTTC.

The V and J genes are TRBV5-1 and TRBJ2-1; 14 bases fit TRBD2. The germline gives CDR1 SGHRS, CDR2 YFSETQ. This CDR3 spans 15 amino acids. V dropped 2 bases and J dropped 9; count of bases not matched to a gene: 4. Written as DNA, the CDR3 is TGCGCCAGCAGCTTAGGGACTAGCGGGAGTTCTGAGCAGTTCTTC. Translated, it gives CASSLGTSGSSEQFF.

The chain links TRBV28 to TRBJ1-3, with TRBD1 as a possible D gene (5 bases). The V gene's germline CDR1 is MDHEN and CDR2 SYDVKM. CDR3 length: 15 residues. Between the trimmed V and J ends, which lost 2 bases and 0 bases, there was a span of 8 bases. CDR3 loop: CASSLGGGSGNTIYF. The CDR3 bases are TGTGCCAGCAGTTTAGGGGGGGGCTCTGGAAACACCATATATTTT.

J is TRBJ1-2 and V is TRBV6-2 or TRBV6-3; TRBD1 might be the D (5 bases). CDR1 is MNHEY and CDR2 is SVGEGT in the germline V gene. The ends were cut back, 5 bases at V and 6 bases at J, with 22 bases in the middle. There are 16 residues in the CDR3. The CDR3 reads CASSPIPDRGWDGYTF. The CDR3 nucleotides are TGTGCCAGCAGTCCCATCCCAGATAGGGGATGGGATGGCTACACCTTC.

In DNA form, the CDR3 reads TGTGCCAGCAGTTCCGGCTTCACAGGGGCAGATACGCAGTATTTT. Translating gives CASSSGFTGADTQYF. The rearrangement joins TRBV6-2 or TRBV6-3 to TRBJ2-3, with TRBD1 identical over 7 bases. This CDR3 region has 15 residues. J gave up 4 bases and V 4 bases, and 8 bases lay outside the gene matches. Germline lookup yields CDR1 MNHEY and CDR2 SVGEGT.

This clone was seen only a few times. V usage is TRBV6-5 and J usage is TRBJ1-1; D gene uncertain. Germline CDR1 is MNHEY and CDR2 is SVGAGI. The germline V and J ends were trimmed by 2 bases and 4 bases, with 11 bases remaining between them. The CDR3 covers 14 residues. CDR3 amino acids: CASSYEDFGTEAFF. CDR3 nucleotides: TGTGCCAGCAGTTACGAGGATTTCGGCACTGAAGCTTTCTTT.

This clone has only one observation. The chain recombines TRBV28 with TRBJ1-5; 7 nucleotides match TRBD1. This CDR3 comprises 16 residues. The V segment lost 5 bases and the J segment 5 bases; nucleotides outside the gene matches: 12. Germline V gene data show CDR1 as MDHEN and CDR2 as SYDVKM. For the CDR3, the DNA is TGTGCCAGCAGTCAAACGGACAGGTTACCTGATCAGCCCCAGCATTTT. It encodes CASSQTDRLPDQPQHF.

The rearrangement joins TRBV27 to TRBJ2-1; TRBD1 agrees at 7 bases. The CDR3 sequence is 13 residues long. After removal of 4 bases from V and 8 bases from J, the junction contained 5 bases not matched to a gene. Germline CDR1 MNHEY, CDR2 SMNVEV (reference sequence). CDR3 residues: CASSWRQGYEQFF. CDR3 in DNA: TGTGCCAGCAGTTGGCGACAGGGCTATGAGCAGTTCTTC.

This clone was observed a few times. V usage is TRBV28 and J usage is TRBJ1-5; 8 bases line up with TRBD1. After removal of 6 bases from V and 3 bases from J, the junction contained 16 bases not matched to a gene. The CDR3 spans 18 residues. Germline CDR1 reads MDHEN; CDR2 reads SYDVKM. This CDR3 reads CASSRPRLQGAVNQPQHF. For the CDR3, the DNA is TGTGCCAGCAGCCGCCCAAGGCTGCAGGGGGCGGTCAATCAGCCCCAGCATTTT.